Below, 9 T cell receptor beta chains from the same sample are listed, as sequenced in a study of PD-1 blockade in classical Hodgkin lymphoma. Following autologous stem cell transplantation, relapse occurred in every patient, and exposure to brentuximab vedotin varied. Clones were sequenced by immunoSEQ multiplex PCR, and TCRdb holds only the in-frame ones, with some missing. The table shows some 18,000 clones, with about 80% occurring only once. The input for sequencing was peripheral blood mononuclear cells (PBMCs), taken before the second cycle of nivolumab. These receptors all come from a human donor with classical Hodgkin lymphoma.

The chain is built from TRBV7-2 and TRBJ1-1; maybe TRBD1 (6 bases). The CDR3 totals 14 residues. The V and J ends lost 2 bases and 7 bases respectively, with 14 bases between them. The V gene's germline CDR1 is SGHTA and CDR2 FQGNSA. The CDR3 is CASSLTQGTIEAFF. In DNA, the CDR3 is TGTGCCAGCAGCTTAACCCAGGGGACCATTGAAGCTTTCTTT.

V and J are TRBV2 and TRBJ2-2; 13 bases match TRBD2. The CDR3 is 18 residues long. Per the germline V gene, CDR1 is SNHLY and CDR2 is FYNNEI. J was trimmed by 6 bases and V by 5 bases; bases with no gene match: 12. The CDR3 DNA follows: TGTGCCAGCAGTCAAGACCCGGGACTAGCGGGGCGGTCCGGGGAGCTGTTTTTT. Encoded protein: CASSQDPGLAGRSGELFF.

This rearrangement joins TRBV5-1 to TRBJ2-5, with 9 bases identical to TRBD2. Trimming at V came to 0 bases and at J to 4 bases, leaving 4 bases not matched to a gene. CDR1 and CDR2 from the germline V gene are SGHRS and YFSETQ. This CDR3 has 15 amino acids. CDR3 nucleotides: TGCGCCAGCAGCTTGGGAAATAGCGGGGGAGAGACCCAGTACTTC. It is translated as CASSLGNSGGETQYF. The full variable domain, completed using reference TRBV5-1 and TRBJ2-5, is KAGVTQTPRYLIKTRGQQVTLSCSPISGHRSVSWYQQTPGQGLQFLFEYFSETQRNKGNFPGRFSGRQFSNSRSEMNVSTLELGDSALYLCASSLGNSGGETQYFGPGTRLLVL.

With respect to this clone: This specimen includes other DNA sequences encoding the same CDR3. The V gene is TRBV9, the J gene TRBJ2-5; TRBD2 aligns across 9 bases. CDR3 size: 16 residues. Germline values: CDR1 SGDLS, CDR2 YYNGEE. J was trimmed by 5 bases and V by 0 bases; bases with no gene match: 8. The CDR3 protein is CASSVVGGGGWETQYF. Here the CDR3 DNA reads TGTGCCAGCAGCGTAGTGGGCGGGGGGGGGTGGGAGACCCAGTACTTC.

J is TRBJ2-1 and V is TRBV5-1; unclear D gene. The length of the CDR3 is 16 residues. Germline V CDR1 and CDR2: SGHRS, YFSETQ. V dropped 0 bases and J dropped 9 bases, with 19 bases sitting between them. This chain's CDR3 is CASSLARSALTPEQFF. CDR3 in DNA: TGCGCCAGCAGCTTGGCCCGGAGCGCGCTAACGCCTGAGCAGTTCTTC.

This chain links TRBV5-7 with TRBJ1-1; possible D gene TRBD1, 5 bases. TRBV5-7 is given ORF status, its function remaining uncertain. The CDR3 is 14 amino acids. Trimming took off 4 bases at V and 1 base at J, with 11 bases between the two ends. The CDR3 loop reads CASSAKTENTEAFF. CDR3 sequence (DNA): TGTGCCAGCAGCGCAAAGACAGAGAACACTGAAGCTTTCTTT.

This sequence joins TRBV4-2 and TRBJ2-2, with TRBD2 as a possible D gene (6 bases). The CDR3 is 17 residues long. Germline lookup yields CDR1 LGHNA and CDR2 YNFKEQ. The V end was cut by 0 bases, the J end by 7 bases, with 18 bases between. This CDR3 is CASSQDILGGNGGELFF. CDR3 bases: TGTGCCAGCAGCCAAGATATACTGGGAGGCAACGGCGGGGAGCTGTTTTTT.

This clone has more than one count but fewer than ten. This chain links TRBV21-1 with TRBJ1-6. TRBV21-1 is shown as a pseudogene. This CDR3 region has 16 residues. The CDR3 region has the DNA TGTGCCAGCAGCAAAGTGGGTTGGACCTACAATTCACCCCTCCACTTT. Its translation is CASSKVGWTYNSPLHF.

This chain links TRBV4-2 with TRBJ2-7, with D perhaps assigned TRBD1 or TRBD2 (5 bases each). From germline, CDR1 is LGHNA and CDR2 YNFKEQ. V was shortened by 4 bases and J by 2 bases, with 9 bases between the two germline ends. The length of the CDR3 is 13 residues. In nucleotides, the CDR3 is TGTGCCAGCAGCCGGGACGGCACCTACGAGCAGTACTTC. Its protein is CASSRDGTYEQYF.